The 2 T cell receptor beta chains listed next were all sequenced from one sample in a study of spatial heterogeneity in lung cancer (dated by TCRdb to between 2018 and 2021). This specimen's time point label, per the study, means: sample taken at primary tumor resection. The protocol used for the library was 5' RACE. Sequencer: NextSeq 500. The raw public data were reprocessed by TCRdb itself: fastp quality trimming at Q25, MiXCR clonotype calling, in-frame beta chains only. Records with the same CDR3 protein are collapsed into one entry carrying the most frequent genes and DNA. The sample data list around 9,800 distinct CDR3 sequences, and around 6.3% of these were observed just once. The ten top clones hold 28% of the sample. Sequencing was performed on PBMCs, taken at surgery. The receptors were gathered from a male donor with early-stage non-small cell lung cancer.

There are many counts of this clonotype. V gene TRBV29-1 combines with J gene TRBJ1-2; tentatively, D is TRBD1 (5 bases). Germline V gene data show CDR1 as SQVTM and CDR2 as ANQGSEA. The CDR3 runs to 13 residues. CDR3 coding DNA: TGCAGAACTCGGGGTAGGGGTTGGTATGGCTACACCTTC. Translation: CRTRGRGWYGYTF.

In its sample, this clonotype was seen many times. J is TRBJ2-5 and V is TRBV7-8; TRBD1 matches 7 bases. This CDR3 is 13 amino acids long. Trimming took 5 bases from V and 5 from J; bases not matched to a gene: 5. Germline V gives CDR1 SGHVS, CDR2 FQNEAQ. The CDR3 DNA sequence: TGTGCCAGCAGCAGGGGGCGCGTGGAGACCCAGTACTTC. It encodes CASSRGRVETQYF.